This T cell receptor beta chain derives from a study of vaccination effects on CD4 cells after COVID-19. As concerns this clone: Its antigen is as yet unknown.

Assay: immunoSEQ multiplex PCR; the TCRdb copy retains only in-frame clones and omits some. The sample contains tens of thousands of clones, roughly 74% of which appear only once. Expansion of antigen-specific CD4+ T cells with viral peptide pools was carried out by the ViraFEST assay before sequencing. CD4+ T cell isolation took place after 10 days of culture. People in the vaccine group had not been infected with SARS-CoV-2 before, and their nucleocapsid antibodies were negative. From germline, CDR1 is LNHNV and CDR2 YYDKDF (reference sequence). CDR3 length: 16 residues. With V trimmed by 4 bases and J by 4 bases, 7 bases remained unmatched.

The sample was CD4+ T cells from PBMCs cultured with SARS-CoV-2 spike peptides, taken before COVID-19 vaccination. The receptor was isolated from a human donor who received a COVID-19 vaccine. V gene TRBV15 combines with J gene TRBJ2-5, with 12 bases matching TRBD1. The CDR3 DNA sequence: TGTGCCACCAGCACGACCGGGACAGGGGGCGGAGAGACCCAGTACTTC. Residues: CATSTTGTGGGETQYF.